Listed below are T cell receptor beta chains from one sample, sequenced in a study of blood T cell repertoires in COVID-19. Assay used: immunoSEQ multiplex PCR; TCRdb lists only in-frame clones, some missing. The sample holds about 41,000 clones, approximately 90% seen once. Sequenced material: peripheral blood. Receptors were obtained from a middle-aged man with COVID-19, enrolled during active disease. The CDR3 runs from the conserved cysteine through the conserved F or W. A D gene is named only where the DNA matches it firmly. The size of a clone is reported for some rows only, either as once, few or many, or as a class for expanded clones.

v_call: TRBV3-1/TRBV3-2; j_call: TRBJ2-7; clone_size: .; d_call: .; cdr3_nt: TGTGCCAGCAGCCAAGATCCGGGGGACGAGCAGTACTTC; cdr3_aa: CASSQDPGDEQYF
v_call: TRBV19; j_call: TRBJ1-2; clone_size: .; d_call: TRBD1; cdr3_nt: TGTGCCAGTAGGACAGGGGGTTTAGGCGGCTACACCTTC; cdr3_aa: CASRTGGLGGYTF
v_call: TRBV5-1; j_call: TRBJ1-3; clone_size: .; d_call: .; cdr3_nt: TGCGCCAGCAGCTTAACCCAGGGTCCCAGCTCTGGAAACACCATATATTTT; cdr3_aa: CASSLTQGPSSGNTIYF
v_call: TRBV5-4; j_call: TRBJ1-5; clone_size: .; d_call: .; cdr3_nt: TGTGCCAGCAGCTTGGGAGGGTCGAGCAATCAGCCCCAGCATTTT; cdr3_aa: CASSLGGSSNQPQHF
v_call: TRBV28; j_call: TRBJ1-5; clone_size: .; d_call: .; cdr3_nt: TGTGCCAGCAGTTTGGGCAGCTATAGCAATCAGCCCCAGCATTTT; cdr3_aa: CASSLGSYSNQPQHF
v_call: TRBV9; j_call: TRBJ1-6; clone_size: .; d_call: .; cdr3_nt: TGTGCCAGCAGCCCATCGGGGGGTAATTCACCCCTCCACTTT; cdr3_aa: CASSPSGGNSPLHF
v_call: TRBV12-1; j_call: TRBJ1-5; clone_size: .; d_call: .; cdr3_nt: TGTGCCAGCAGCCTGGGGACAGTACTGGGTCAGCCCCAGCATTTT; cdr3_aa: CASSLGTVLGQPQHF
v_call: TRBV12-5; j_call: TRBJ2-7; clone_size: .; d_call: .; cdr3_nt: TGTGCTAGTGGCCACTCAGTTGGGCACGAGCAGTACTTC; cdr3_aa: CASGHSVGHEQYF
v_call: TRBV25-1; j_call: TRBJ2-2; clone_size: .; d_call: TRBD2; cdr3_nt: TGTGCCAGCAGTGAATTCGAACGGGGGGGCAACACCGGGGAGCTGTTTTTT; cdr3_aa: CASSEFERGGNTGELFF
v_call: TRBV7-6; j_call: TRBJ2-5; clone_size: .; d_call: TRBD2; cdr3_nt: TGTGCCAGCAGCTTACAGGACCCCCGAGGGCTAGCGGGGGGTCTGCACTTC; cdr3_aa: CASSLQDPRGLAGGLHF
v_call: TRBV20-1; j_call: TRBJ2-2; clone_size: .; d_call: .; cdr3_nt: TGCAGTGCAGAGGACACCGGGGAGCTGTTTTTT; cdr3_aa: CSAEDTGELFF
v_call: TRBV14; j_call: TRBJ1-6; clone_size: .; d_call: .; cdr3_nt: TGTGCCAGCAGCCAGTTCCAGGGTTCACCCCTCCACTTT; cdr3_aa: CASSQFQGSPLHF
v_call: TRBV28; j_call: TRBJ1-2; clone_size: .; d_call: .; cdr3_nt: TGTGCCAGCAGTTTACTGAACAGGTTCGACGGCTACACCTTC; cdr3_aa: CASSLLNRFDGYTF
v_call: TRBV11-2; j_call: TRBJ2-1; clone_size: once; d_call: TRBD2; cdr3_nt: TGTGCCAGCAGCTCGATAGCGGGGGGGCCTCCCAATGAGCAGTTCTTC; cdr3_aa: CASSSIAGGPPNEQFF
v_call: TRBV29-1; j_call: TRBJ1-1; clone_size: .; d_call: .; cdr3_nt: TGCAGCGTTGTAGGCAGGCCGGACACTGAAGCTTTCTTT; cdr3_aa: CSVVGRPDTEAFF
v_call: TRBV27; j_call: TRBJ1-2; clone_size: .; d_call: .; cdr3_nt: TGTGCCAGCAGTTTATATAGCACTAACTATGGCTACACCTTC; cdr3_aa: CASSLYSTNYGYTF
v_call: TRBV2; j_call: TRBJ2-1; clone_size: .; d_call: .; cdr3_nt: TGTGCCAGCAGTCTCGAAGGAGGATACAATGAGCAGTTCTTC; cdr3_aa: CASSLEGGYNEQFF
v_call: TRBV4-1; j_call: TRBJ2-7; clone_size: .; d_call: TRBD1; cdr3_nt: TGCGCCAGCAGCCCCGGAACGGCAGGGGGAGTCTACGAGCAGTACTTC; cdr3_aa: CASSPGTAGGVYEQYF
v_call: TRBV9; j_call: TRBJ2-7; clone_size: .; d_call: TRBD2; cdr3_nt: TGTGCCAGCAGCCGGCTGGGGACGGGGGGCTACGAGCAGTACTTC; cdr3_aa: CASSRLGTGGYEQYF
v_call: TRBV7-9; j_call: TRBJ1-3; clone_size: few; d_call: .; cdr3_nt: TGTGCCAGCTCAGGATTCTCTGGAAACACCATATATTTT; cdr3_aa: CASSGFSGNTIYF
v_call: TRBV12-3/TRBV12-4; j_call: TRBJ2-1; clone_size: .; d_call: TRBD1; cdr3_nt: TGTGCCAGCAGTTCCAGGGGGCTGAATGAGCAGTTCTTC; cdr3_aa: CASSSRGLNEQFF
v_call: TRBV7-3; j_call: TRBJ2-1; clone_size: .; d_call: TRBD2; cdr3_nt: TGTGCCAGCAGCCATGGGGAGCGGGAGATTTACAATGAGCAGTTCTTC; cdr3_aa: CASSHGEREIYNEQFF
v_call: TRBV5-8; j_call: TRBJ2-7; clone_size: .; d_call: TRBD1; cdr3_nt: TGTGCCAGCAGCCCCCCAGGGGGCCGGCGCGAGCAGTACTTC; cdr3_aa: CASSPPGGRREQYF
v_call: TRBV6-5; j_call: TRBJ2-3; clone_size: .; d_call: TRBD2; cdr3_nt: TGTGCCAGCACCAGAGCGGGGGGGCCCTTAGATACGCAGTATTTT; cdr3_aa: CASTRAGGPLDTQYF